A selection of T cell receptor beta chains follows, all from one sample in a study of blood T cell repertoires in COVID-19. Repertoires were generated with immunoSEQ multiplex PCR, while TCRdb's copy carries only in-frame clones and drops some. The data show about 220,000 clones, around 81% seen once. The sequenced material came from peripheral blood. Receptors originate from a human donor in a cohort sampled during active COVID-19. Both conserved end residues are trimmed from each CDR3.

v_call,cdr3_aa
TRBV4-1,ASSQDQQGRSEQY
TRBV6-1,ASSDTGGRGATNEKLF
TRBV3-1/TRBV3-2,ASSQSTTGNTEAF
TRBV7-2,ASSVRTGGIYGYT
TRBV11-3,ASSLESDEQF
TRBV28,ATYGLYSSYEQY
TRBV10-3,ASSGILDEQF
TRBV7-9,ASSLMGQGDGYT
TRBV29-1,SVFSGSYEQF
TRBV28,ASINNGETQY
TRBV10-2,ASSDGQGVTGELF
TRBV18,ASSKGQGGNQPQH
TRBV2,ASSSLVVRLPHTEAF